Listed below are T cell receptor beta chains from one sample, sequenced in a study of blood T cell repertoires in COVID-19. Assay used: immunoSEQ multiplex PCR; TCRdb lists only in-frame clones, some missing. The sample lists roughly 180,000 clones, about 83% occurring once. Source material: peripheral blood. These receptors all come from a man in his forties who had recovered from COVID-19. Each CDR3 is given with its conserved first and last residue. The D gene is left open where the match is weak.

D gene: .; V gene: TRBV29-1; J gene: TRBJ1-2; CDR3 protein: CSVAGVHGYTF; CDR3 DNA: TGCAGCGTTGCAGGGGTGCATGGCTACACCTTC
D gene: .; V gene: TRBV28; J gene: TRBJ2-7; CDR3 protein: CASSPGDASSYEQYF; CDR3 DNA: TGTGCCAGCAGTCCGGGGGACGCAAGCTCCTACGAGCAGTACTTC
D gene: TRBD2; V gene: TRBV20-1; J gene: TRBJ2-3; CDR3 protein: CSASSGGGESDTQYF; CDR3 DNA: TGCAGTGCTAGTTCTGGCGGGGGGGAGTCAGATACGCAGTATTTT
D gene: TRBD1; V gene: TRBV5-6; J gene: TRBJ1-2; CDR3 protein: CASSVDRADGYTF; CDR3 DNA: TGTGCCAGCAGCGTGGACAGGGCGGATGGCTACACCTTC
D gene: TRBD1; V gene: TRBV24-1; J gene: TRBJ2-7; CDR3 protein: CATSEGQGSYEQYF; CDR3 DNA: TGTGCCACCAGTGAGGGACAGGGGTCCTACGAGCAGTACTTC
D gene: .; V gene: TRBV6-5; J gene: TRBJ1-2; CDR3 protein: CASRTGIGYTF; CDR3 DNA: TGTGCCAGCAGAACAGGGATTGGCTACACCTTC
D gene: .; V gene: TRBV14; J gene: TRBJ1-2; CDR3 protein: CASSQTGLGNYGYTF; CDR3 DNA: TGTGCCAGCAGCCAAACAGGGTTGGGAAACTATGGCTACACCTTC
D gene: .; V gene: TRBV24-1; J gene: TRBJ1-5; CDR3 protein: CATSDCASGGPNQPQHF; CDR3 DNA: TGTGCCACCAGTGATTGTGCCAGCGGCGGGCCCAATCAGCCCCAGCATTTT
D gene: .; V gene: TRBV6-1; J gene: TRBJ2-7; CDR3 protein: CASSDREGDEQYF; CDR3 DNA: TGTGCCAGCAGTGACAGGGAAGGGGACGAGCAGTACTTC
D gene: .; V gene: TRBV3-1/TRBV3-2; J gene: TRBJ2-7; CDR3 protein: CASSLLNSYEQYF; CDR3 DNA: TGTGCCAGCAGCCTACTGAACTCCTACGAGCAGTACTTC
D gene: TRBD1; V gene: TRBV19; J gene: TRBJ2-4; CDR3 protein: CASSISSGGADIQYF; CDR3 DNA: TGTGCCAGTAGCATATCGTCAGGGGGCGCGGACATTCAGTACTTC
D gene: TRBD1; V gene: TRBV7-6; J gene: TRBJ1-3; CDR3 protein: CASRDVPDRGPFFTGNTIYF; CDR3 DNA: TGTGCCAGCAGAGACGTCCCGGACAGGGGCCCATTTTTTACTGGAAACACCATATATTTT
D gene: .; V gene: TRBV20-1; J gene: TRBJ1-5; CDR3 protein: CSASRGGGQPQHF; CDR3 DNA: TGCAGTGCTAGTCGGGGAGGGGGTCAGCCCCAGCATTTT
D gene: .; V gene: TRBV9; J gene: TRBJ2-7; CDR3 protein: CASSVGGVLSYEQYF; CDR3 DNA: TGTGCCAGCAGCGTAGGGGGGGTCCTCTCCTACGAGCAGTACTTC
D gene: .; V gene: TRBV10-2; J gene: TRBJ1-4; CDR3 protein: CASSEISQGMDEKLFF; CDR3 DNA: TGCGCCAGCAGTGAGATTAGTCAGGGGATGGATGAAAAACTGTTTTTT
D gene: TRBD2; V gene: TRBV7-2; J gene: TRBJ2-7; CDR3 protein: CASSLDRGGLSYEQYF; CDR3 DNA: TGTGCCAGCAGCTTAGATCGGGGGGGGCTTTCCTACGAGCAGTACTTC
D gene: .; V gene: TRBV2; J gene: TRBJ2-3; CDR3 protein: CASSVVRGADTQYF; CDR3 DNA: TGTGCCAGCAGTGTTGTACGCGGCGCAGATACGCAGTATTTT
D gene: .; V gene: TRBV1; J gene: TRBJ1-6; CDR3 protein: CTSSQGYSKTDGNNSPLHF; CDR3 DNA: TGCACCAGCAGCCAAGGGTATAGTAAGACAGACGGCAATAATTCACCCCTCCACTTT
D gene: .; V gene: TRBV10-3; J gene: TRBJ2-7; CDR3 protein: CAISVGAASYEQYF; CDR3 DNA: TGTGCCATCAGTGTGGGCGCCGCTTCCTACGAGCAGTACTTC
D gene: .; V gene: TRBV30; J gene: TRBJ2-4; CDR3 protein: CAWSVRGDGNIQYF; CDR3 DNA: TGTGCCTGGAGTGTAAGAGGCGATGGAAACATTCAGTACTTC
D gene: TRBD1; V gene: TRBV6-2/TRBV6-3; J gene: TRBJ1-1; CDR3 protein: CASSYPTGTVNTEAFF; CDR3 DNA: TGTGCCAGCAGTTACCCCACCGGGACAGTAAACACTGAAGCTTTCTTT
D gene: TRBD1; V gene: TRBV25-1; J gene: TRBJ2-1; CDR3 protein: CASSEYRQGIWGEQFF; CDR3 DNA: TGTGCCAGCAGTGAATATAGACAGGGGATTTGGGGTGAGCAGTTCTTC
D gene: TRBD1; V gene: TRBV19; J gene: TRBJ1-5; CDR3 protein: CASGQGGNQPQHF; CDR3 DNA: TGTGCCAGTGGACAGGGTGGAAATCAGCCCCAGCATTTT
D gene: TRBD1; V gene: TRBV2; J gene: TRBJ2-2; CDR3 protein: CASRGQSGELFF; CDR3 DNA: TGTGCCAGCAGGGGACAGTCTGGGGAGCTGTTTTTT